This TCR beta chain was captured in a study of OX40 agonist ivuxolimab in advanced cancers. For context, the study as a whole: Ivuxolimab was an agonistic, fully human IgG2 monoclonal antibody directed against OX40 (CD134), a costimulatory receptor. Intravenous ivuxolimab was administered to patients every 2 weeks at six dose levels: 0.01, 0.1, 0.3, 1.5, 3 and 10 mg/kg. Among the 50 to 55 dose-escalation patients, around 19 had hepatocellular carcinoma, around 15 melanoma, 9 renal cell carcinoma and 9 head and neck cancer. A male proportion of 82.7% and a mean age of 60 years, ranging from about 23 to 79, were recorded for the dose-escalation cohort. Patients were allowed to have had prior anti-PD-1, anti-PD-L1 or anti-CTLA-4 therapy, and 40% of the dose-escalation patients had previously received checkpoint inhibitors. Three dose-escalation patients achieved partial responses, one with hepatocellular carcinoma and two with cutaneous melanoma. The point of sequencing TCRbeta in the periphery was to test whether ivuxolimab changed TCR sequence diversity and drove clonal T-cell expansion. The paper covers the monotherapy dose-escalation part of the phase I ivuxolimab trial, which included N of about 50 patients.

The CDR3 has 14 amino acids, counting both end residues. Of all the DNA, just the CDR3 is kept, 42 bases in frame from base 1. Via the germline V gene (reference sequence), CDR1 is SGHAT and CDR2 FQDESV. V is clipped by 3 bases and J by 7 bases, and the sequence between their germline boundaries is 16 bases long. A note on this clone: It lacks a known antigen. The CDR3 carries no conserved terminal phenylalanine or tryptophan, so it likely arises from a read error.

The trial excluded patients who had a history of autoimmune disease or were on systemic immunosuppression. In every dose cohort, peripheral blood was drawn for TCR sequencing at baseline, cycle 4 day 1, and cycle 7 day 1. Samples were obtained from an open-label, multicenter, first-in-human phase I dose-escalation trial of ivuxolimab. Adults with locally advanced or metastatic head and neck squamous cell, hepatocellular, melanoma or renal cell carcinoma were enrolled in the trial. Before TCR sequencing, CD4+ T cells and CD8+ T cells from peripheral blood were sorted into separate populations. Beyond this particular receptor, the publication reports: After ivuxolimab, expanded clones were on average more numerous among CD8+ T cells than among CD4+ T cells. Low levels of normalized T-cell clonal expansion were also shown by some nonresponding patients. In the 0.1-3.0 mg/kg groups, partial responders were among the patients with the lowest normalized peripheral clonal expansion, particularly in CD8+ T cells. The antigen specificity of the peripheral T cells that underwent clonal expansion was not determined. At doses from 0.1 to 3.0 mg/kg, clonal expansion was seen in both CD4+ and CD8+ blood T cells between baseline and week 6.

Genomic DNA was isolated from the sorted cells so that the TCRbeta CDR3 region could be sequenced. The immunoSEQ Assay was used for sequencing of TCRbeta CDR3 regions. The clones in this table, taken by TCRdb from immuneACCESS, are in-frame only. Not every clone is retained; where verified, under half of the shortfall comes from an unresolved V gene, and the cause of the rest is unknown. Counted in this sample were fewer than 25,000 clones; just over 85% of them appeared once. Roughly a fifth of the sample is taken by the ten largest. The sequence was obtained from an adult with an advanced solid tumor such as melanoma, head and neck, liver or kidney cancer. The rearrangement combines TRBV11-1 with TRBJ2-7; a tentative D match to TRBD1 spans 6 bases. Sequencing used CD4+ or CD8+ T cells sorted from blood, obtained in a trial of the OX40 agonist ivuxolimab. At the DNA level, the sequence is TGTGCCAGCAGCTTTAGTTCACAGGGATGGGAGCAGTACCTC. Its translation reads: CASSFSSQGWEQYL.